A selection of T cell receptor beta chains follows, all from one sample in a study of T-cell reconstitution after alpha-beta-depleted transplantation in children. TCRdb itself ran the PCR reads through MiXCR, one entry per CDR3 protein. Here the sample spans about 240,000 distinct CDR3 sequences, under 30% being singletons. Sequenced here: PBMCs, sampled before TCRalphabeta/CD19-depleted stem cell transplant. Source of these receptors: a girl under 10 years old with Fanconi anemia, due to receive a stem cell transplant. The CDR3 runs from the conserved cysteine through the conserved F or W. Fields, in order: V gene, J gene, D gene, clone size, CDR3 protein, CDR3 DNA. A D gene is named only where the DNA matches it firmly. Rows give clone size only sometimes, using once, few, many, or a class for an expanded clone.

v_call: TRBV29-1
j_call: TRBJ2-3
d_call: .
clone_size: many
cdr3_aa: CSVSAPTQYF
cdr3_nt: TGCAGCGTTTCTGCTCCTACGCAGTATTTT

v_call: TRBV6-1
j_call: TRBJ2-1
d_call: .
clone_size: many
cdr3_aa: CASSDLGDALNEQFF
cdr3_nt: TGTGCCAGCAGTGATTTGGGGGATGCCCTCAATGAGCAGTTCTTC

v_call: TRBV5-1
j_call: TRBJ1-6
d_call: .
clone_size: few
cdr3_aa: CASSSIPGQSNGSPLHF
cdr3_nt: TGCGCCAGCAGTTCTATACCGGGACAATCGAATGGTTCACCCCTCCACTTT

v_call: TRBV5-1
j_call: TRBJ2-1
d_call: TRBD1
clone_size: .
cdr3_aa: CASSSLGDRGSYNEQFF
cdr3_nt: TGCGCCAGCAGCTCCTTGGGGGACAGGGGTTCCTACAATGAGCAGTTCTTC

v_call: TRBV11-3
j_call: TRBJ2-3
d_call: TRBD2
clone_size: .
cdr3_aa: CASSPGVAGSADTQYF
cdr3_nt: TGTGCCAGCAGCCCCGGGGTAGCGGGGTCCGCGGATACGCAGTATTTT

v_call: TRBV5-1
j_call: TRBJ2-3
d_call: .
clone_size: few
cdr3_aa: CASSLKVLTGPVDTQYF
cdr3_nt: TGCGCCAGCAGCTTAAAAGTACTGACAGGCCCCGTAGATACGCAGTATTTT

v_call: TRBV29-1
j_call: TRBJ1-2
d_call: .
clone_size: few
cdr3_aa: CSVERPGAHGYTF
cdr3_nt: TGCAGCGTTGAAAGGCCAGGGGCACATGGCTACACCTTC

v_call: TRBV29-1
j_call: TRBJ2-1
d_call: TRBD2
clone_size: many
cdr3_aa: CSVEGGVAGGSYNEQFF
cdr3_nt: TGCAGCGTTGAAGGAGGAGTGGCGGGGGGCTCCTACAATGAGCAGTTCTTC

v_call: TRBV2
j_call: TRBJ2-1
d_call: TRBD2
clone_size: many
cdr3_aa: CASEPSGGYNEQFF
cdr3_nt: TGTGCCAGCGAGCCTAGCGGGGGGTACAATGAGCAGTTCTTC

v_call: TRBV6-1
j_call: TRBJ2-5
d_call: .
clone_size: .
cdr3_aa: CASRGKTQYF
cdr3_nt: TGTGCCAGCAGGGGAAAGACCCAGTACTTC

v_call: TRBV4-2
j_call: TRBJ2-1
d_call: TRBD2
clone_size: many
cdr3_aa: CASSPGLAGVREQFF
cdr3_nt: TGTGCCAGCAGCCCGGGACTAGCGGGAGTTCGTGAGCAGTTCTTC

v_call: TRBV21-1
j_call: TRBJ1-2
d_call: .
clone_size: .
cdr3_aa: CASCKDRGLKGGYTF
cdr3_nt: TGTGCCAGCTGCAAGGACAGGGGGCTAAAAGGTGGCTACACCTTC

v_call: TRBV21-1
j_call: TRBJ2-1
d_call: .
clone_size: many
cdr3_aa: CASRDPGLAADEQFF
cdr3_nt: TGTGCCAGCAGAGATCCGGGACTAGCGGCGGATGAGCAGTTCTTC

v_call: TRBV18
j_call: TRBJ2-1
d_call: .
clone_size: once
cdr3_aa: CASSLSAYNEQFF
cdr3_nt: TGTGCCAGCTCCCTATCCGCTTACAATGAGCAGTTCTTC

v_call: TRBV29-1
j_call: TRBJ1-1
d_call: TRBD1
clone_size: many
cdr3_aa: CSVAGTENTEAFF
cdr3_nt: TGCAGCGTGGCCGGGACAGAGAACACTGAAGCTTTCTTT

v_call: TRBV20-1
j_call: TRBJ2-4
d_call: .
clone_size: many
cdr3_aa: CSAKREGLPWESAKNIQYF
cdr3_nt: TGCAGTGCTAAACGAGAAGGACTACCATGGGAGTCGGCCAAAAACATTCAGTACTTC

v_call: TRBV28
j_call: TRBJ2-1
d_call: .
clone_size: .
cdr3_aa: CASSLRGDGSDEQFF
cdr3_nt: TGTGCCAGCAGTTTAAGGGGCGATGGAAGCGATGAGCAGTTCTTC

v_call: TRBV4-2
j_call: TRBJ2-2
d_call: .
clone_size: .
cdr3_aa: CASRQQLANTGELFF
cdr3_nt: TGTGCCAGCAGGCAGCAATTAGCGAACACCGGGGAGCTGTTTTTT

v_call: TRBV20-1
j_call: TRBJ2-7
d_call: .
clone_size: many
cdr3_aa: CSARVFEGWGSYEQYF
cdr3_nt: TGCAGTGCTAGAGTTTTCGAGGGATGGGGGTCCTACGAGCAGTACTTC

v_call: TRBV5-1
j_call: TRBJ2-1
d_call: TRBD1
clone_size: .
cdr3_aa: CASSIRDRAFNEQFF
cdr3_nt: TGCGCCAGCAGCATCCGGGACAGGGCCTTCAATGAGCAGTTCTTC